Following are 19 T cell receptor beta chains from one sample sequenced in a study of blood T cell repertoires in COVID-19. Sequencing used immunoSEQ multiplex PCR; TCRdb keeps in-frame clones, though not all of them. The sample holds about 190,000 clones; over 75% are singletons and the top ten take around 5.9%. Sequencing was carried out using peripheral blood. These receptor sequences come from a woman aged 35 to 49 who had recovered from COVID-19.

The chain uses TRBV27 and TRBJ1-4, with TRBD1 matching over 8 bases. The germline gives CDR1 MNHEY, CDR2 SMNVEV (reference sequence). The CDR3 is 13 amino acids. V lost 5 bases, J lost 8 bases, and 4 bases stayed unmatched. For the CDR3, the DNA is TGTGCCAGCAGTATCCGGACAGGGGAAAAACTGTTTTTT. Amino acid sequence: CASSIRTGEKLFF.

CDR3 residues: CASSRGGAEETQYF. DNA of the CDR3: TGTGCCAGCAGCCGGGGAGGGGCTGAAGAGACCCAGTACTTC. The V and J genes are TRBV5-4 and TRBJ2-5; TRBD2 matches at 7 bases. This CDR3 is 14 amino acids long. V lost 4 bases to trimming and J lost 3 bases; unmatched junction nucleotides: 6. Germline assignment: CDR1 SGHNT and CDR2 YYREEE (reference sequence).

This chain uses TRBV21-1 with TRBJ1-5; the D segment call TRBD1 is taken from the table without a DNA check. TRBV21-1 represents a pseudogene. The CDR3 length is 14 residues. As DNA, the CDR3 is TGTGCCAGCAGCAAGGGCCTTATTCGTCAGCCCCAGCATTTT. This gives the protein CASSKGLIRQPQHF.

V usage is TRBV3-1 (or the pseudogene TRBV3-2) and J usage is TRBJ2-2, with no clear D. V dropped 4 bases and J dropped 1 base, with 7 bases sitting between them. CDR1 is LGHDT and CDR2 is YNNKEL in the germline V gene (reference sequence). The CDR3 has 14 residues. CDR3 sequence: CASSLTGNTGELFF. CDR3 nucleotide sequence: TGTGCCAGCAGCCTTACGGGGAACACCGGGGAGCTGTTTTTT.

The chain recombines TRBV5-1 with TRBJ2-1; 7 bases align to TRBD2. The CDR3 consists of 13 residues. In germline, CDR1 is SGHRS, CDR2 YFSETQ. Unmatched junction bases numbered 4, after V lost 4 bases and J lost 6 bases. CDR3 protein: CASSRGGGNEQFF. The CDR3 DNA sequence: TGCGCCAGCAGCCGCGGGGGTGGCAATGAGCAGTTCTTC.

This clone appeared once. The chain combines TRBV4-2 with TRBJ2-6, with 7 bases aligning to TRBD1. J lost 2 bases, V lost 4 bases, and 11 bases had no gene match. Looked up from germline, CDR1 is LGHNA and CDR2 is YNFKEQ. This CDR3 comprises 18 residues. The CDR3 here is CASSRGTDTPPGANVLTF. In DNA, the CDR3 is TGTGCCAGCAGCCGGGGGACAGACACTCCTCCTGGGGCCAACGTCCTGACTTTC.

This chain uses TRBV20-1 with TRBJ1-1; no clear D. This CDR3 comprises 15 residues. V shed 3 bases and J shed 3 bases, with 17 bases lying between them. Per the germline V gene, CDR1 is DFQATT and CDR2 is SNEGSKA (reference sequence). In DNA, the CDR3 is TGCAGTGCTAGTGACCCTCGGACTAGGGACACTGAAGCTTTCTTT. Its translation: CSASDPRTRDTEAFF.

The chain has TRBV4-3 and TRBJ2-7; 14 bases match TRBD2. The germline gives CDR1 LGHNA, CDR2 YSLEER. There are 18 residues in the CDR3. Trimming removed 0 bases from V and 0 bases from J; junction bases left unmatched: 4. This CDR3 reads CASSQDRGLAGVSYEQYF. In nucleotides, the CDR3 is TGCGCCAGCAGCCAAGATCGGGGACTAGCGGGAGTCTCCTACGAGCAGTACTTC.

Here the CDR3 DNA reads TGCAGCGTTGGCCGACTATTACAGGGGGGGGTCACAGATACGCAGTATTTT. Amino acid sequence: CSVGRLLQGGVTDTQYF. The chain has TRBV29-1 and TRBJ2-3; D possibly corresponds to TRBD1 (8 bases). V was clipped by 4 bases and J by 2 bases, with 22 bases between them. The CDR3 spans 17 residues. The V gene's germline CDR1 is SQVTM and CDR2 ANQGSEA.

J is TRBJ2-1 and V is TRBV6-5, with 7 bases that match TRBD1. The CDR3 runs to 15 residues. Germline V gene lookup returns CDR1 MNHEY and CDR2 SVGAGI. The J segment lost 7 bases and the V segment lost 5 bases, leaving 11 bases of the junction unmatched. The CDR3 protein is CASSRNRGFLNEQFF. The CDR3 nucleotides are TGTGCCAGCAGTAGAAACAGGGGTTTTTTAAATGAGCAGTTCTTC.

The rearrangement uses TRBV6-5 and TRBJ2-7, with a tentative D call TRBD2 (7 bases). This CDR3 region has 15 residues. V was trimmed by 2 bases and J by 5 bases, leaving 16 bases between them. Germline CDR1 is MNHEY and CDR2 is SVGAGI. The CDR3 coding sequence is TGTGCCAGCAGTTACGGGGGGGCGGGTTCAGACGAGCAGTACTTC. Translated: CASSYGGAGSDEQYF.

This clone was observed a few times. The chain recombines TRBV27 with TRBJ2-7; tentatively, D is TRBD2 (6 bases). The V end lost 9 bases, the J end lost 4 bases, and 16 bases lay between the germline ends. In germline, CDR1 is MNHEY, CDR2 SMNVEV (reference sequence). The CDR3 extends over 13 amino acids. DNA for the CDR3: TGTGCCAGTGGAGAGGGAGGTGAGTACGAGCAGTACTTC. Its translation is CASGEGGEYEQYF.

This rearrangement joins TRBV5-1 to TRBJ1-2, with TRBD1 matching over 10 bases. The CDR3 is made up of 16 amino acids. The germline gives CDR1 SGHRS, CDR2 YFSETQ. After removal of 6 bases from V and 3 bases from J, the junction contained 11 bases not matched to a gene. The DNA of the CDR3 is TGCGCCAGCAAACAGGGACAGGGGACAGTACACTATGGCTACACCTTC. This translates into CASKQGQGTVHYGYTF.

V usage is TRBV30 and J usage is TRBJ1-6; D unclear. With 7 bases removed from V and 7 bases from J, the gap between germline ends came to 14 bases. Germline V gene data show CDR1 as GTSNPN and CDR2 as SVGIG (reference sequence). The CDR3 totals 13 residues. The CDR3 loop is CAYRWASNSPLHF. CDR3 nucleotides: TGTGCCTATCGTTGGGCCTCGAATTCACCCCTCCACTTT.

This clone came up once. V usage is TRBV6-5 and J usage is TRBJ2-7; TRBD2 matches at 8 bases. Germline V CDR1 and CDR2: MNHEY, SVGAGI. There are 15 residues in the CDR3. V shed 0 bases, J shed 5 bases, and the junction held 6 bases outside the gene matches. CDR3 amino acids: CASSYSISGSHEQYF. Written as DNA, the CDR3 is TGTGCCAGCAGTTACTCGATAAGCGGGAGCCACGAGCAGTACTTC.

This rearrangement joins TRBV25-1 to TRBJ2-5; 9 bases fit TRBD1. The V gene's germline CDR1 is MGHDK and CDR2 SYGVNS. The CDR3 length is 16 residues. Trimming cost V 2 bases and J 5 bases; bases outside gene matches: 9. CDR3 DNA sequence: TGTGCCAGCAGTGAAGGGGGACAGGGAAAGCGGGAGACCCAGTACTTC. Protein product: CASSEGGQGKRETQYF.

V is TRBV5-6 and J is TRBJ1-2, with D hard to call. The ends were cut back, 0 bases at V and 4 bases at J, with 7 bases in the middle. The V gene's germline CDR1 is SGHDT and CDR2 YYEEEE. The CDR3 covers 13 residues. This CDR3 reads CASSLDTFYGYTF. The CDR3 bases are TGTGCCAGCAGCTTGGACACCTTCTATGGCTACACCTTC.

The chain employs TRBV30 and TRBJ1-5; 8 bases line up with TRBD1. This CDR3 is built from 15 residues. After removal of 2 bases from V and 4 bases from J, the junction contained 7 bases not matched to a gene. Germline V lookup: CDR1 GTSNPN, CDR2 SVGIG (reference sequence). This chain's CDR3 is CAWSSDRGLNQPQHF. CDR3 nucleotides: TGTGCCTGGAGTTCTGACAGGGGCCTAAATCAGCCCCAGCATTTT. The complete variable domain, with remaining parts taken from reference TRBV30 and TRBJ1-5, reads SQTIHQWPATLVQPVGSPLSLECTVEGTSNPNLYWYRQAAGRGLQLLFYSVGIGQISSEVPQNLSASRPQDRQFILSSKKLLLSDSGFYLCAWSSDRGLNQPQHFGDGTRLSIL.

This chain joins TRBV15 and TRBJ1-5; TRBD1 agrees at 9 bases. The junction had 12 bases not matched to a gene; V was cut back by 3 bases and J by 0 bases. This CDR3 is built from 19 residues. The germline V gene has CDR1 LNHNV and CDR2 YYDKDF (reference sequence). Written as DNA, the CDR3 is TGTGCCACCAGCAGCCAGGGGGACAGGGTACGATTTAGCAATCAGCCCCAGCATTTT. Encoded protein: CATSSQGDRVRFSNQPQHF.